These 9 T cell receptor beta chains share one sample of origin, sequenced in a study of CD8 T cells in Susac syndrome (dated by TCRdb to the late 2010s). Libraries were built with the immunoSEQ multiplex PCR assay. RNA was extracted using the RNeasy kit, and about 0.5 to 1 ug of the RNA was reverse transcribed with random hexamers. The public sequencing data were trimmed at Q25 with fastp and processed into clonotypes with MiXCR by TCRdb, which kept only in-frame beta chains. Under each unique CDR3 protein, matching rows form one entry showing the most common genes and DNA. This sample is represented by about 120,000 distinct CDR3 sequences; around 94% of them were singletons. The ten largest account for around 0.27% of the sample. Material: CD8+ T cells from PBMCs. These receptors were collected from a human donor with Susac syndrome.

The rearrangement links TRBV25-1 to TRBJ1-2; possible D gene TRBD1, 5 bases. Trimming left V 1 base short and J 4 bases short, with 13 bases between. Per the germline V gene, CDR1 is MGHDK and CDR2 is SYGVNS. This CDR3 spans 15 amino acids. CDR3 protein: CASSEFEGPVYGYTF. In DNA, the CDR3 is TGTGCCAGCAGTGAATTTGAGGGGCCCGTCTATGGCTACACCTTC.

The rearrangement joins TRBV7-9 to TRBJ1-2; D is unclear. The CDR3 has 14 amino acids. V dropped 5 bases and J dropped 4 bases, with 14 bases sitting between them. Germline CDR1 is SEHNR and CDR2 is FQNEAQ (reference sequence). CDR3 amino acids: CASSPLTDLYGYTF. For the CDR3, the DNA is TGTGCCAGCAGCCCCTTGACGGACCTCTATGGCTACACCTTC. The whole variable domain, filled in from reference TRBV7-9 and TRBJ1-2, reads DTGVSQNPRHKITKRGQNVTFRCDPISEHNRLYWYRQTLGQGPEFLTYFQNEAQLEKSRLLSDRFSAERPKGSFSTLEIQRTEQGDSAMYLCASSPLTDLYGYTFGSGTRLTVV.

Concerning this clonotype: One end of the junction varies from germline; a read error may be responsible. The rearrangement uses TRBV20-1 and TRBJ2-5; D perhaps matches TRBD2 (5 bases). The CDR3 loop spans 13 amino acids. Germline V gives CDR1 DFQATT, CDR2 SNEGSKA (reference sequence). This CDR3 reads CSARPGSGETQYF. CDR3 sequence (DNA): TGCAGCGCTAGGCCGGGGTCAGGTGAAACCCAGTACTTC.

The chain has TRBV6-5 and TRBJ2-3; D remains unclear. The CDR3 is 11 residues long. The V gene lost 8 bases and the J gene lost 3 bases, with 6 bases spanning the gap. Germline CDR1 and CDR2: MNHEY and SVGAGI. CDR3 DNA sequence: TGTGCCAGCGCTTCTACAGATACGCAGTATTTT. This translates into CASASTDTQYF.

Regarding this clonotype: The junction departs from germline at one end; a sequencing error may be responsible. The chain uses TRBV5-4 and TRBJ2-1; D assignment may be TRBD1 or TRBD2 (7 bases each). Germline CDR1 SGHNT, CDR2 YYREEE (reference sequence). The CDR3 totals 13 residues. The CDR3 protein is CASSAGVSTGNIF. As DNA, the CDR3 is TGTGCCAGCAGCGCGGGGGTCTCGACAGGGAACATCTTC. Looking up the rest from reference TRBV5-4 and TRBJ2-1 gives the full variable domain: ETGVTQSPTHLIKTRGQQVTLRCSSQSGHNTVSWYQQALGQGPQFIFQYYREEENGRGNFPPRFSGLQFPNYSSELNVNALELDDSALYLCASSAGVSTGNIFGPGTRLTVL.

The chain employs TRBV4-1 and TRBJ2-1; unclear D gene. The CDR3 extends over 17 amino acids. CDR1 is MGHRA and CDR2 is YSYEKL in the germline V gene. Trimming stripped 4 bases from V and 0 bases from J, with 16 bases between. The CDR3 is CASSPEPPQDSYNEQFF. DNA for the CDR3: TGCGCCAGCAGCCCTGAACCACCCCAAGACTCCTACAATGAGCAGTTCTTC.

The table lists this clonotype with a count of one. This chain connects TRBV9 to TRBJ2-7; 8 nucleotides align to TRBD1. The CDR3 covers 16 residues. The V gene's germline CDR1 is SGDLS and CDR2 YYNGEE. Germline trimming cut 3 bases from V and 0 bases from J; bases unmatched to any gene: 8. Here the CDR3 DNA reads TGTGCCAGCAGCGAGGGACAGGTCCTCCTCTCCTACGAGCAGTACTTC. It is translated as CASSEGQVLLSYEQYF. The whole variable domain, filled in from reference TRBV9 and TRBJ2-7, reads DSGVTQTPKHLITATGQRVTLRCSPRSGDLSVYWYQQSLDQGLQFLIQYYNGEERAKGNILERFSAQQFPDLHSELNLSSLELGDSALYFCASSEGQVLLSYEQYFGPGTRLTVT.

The chain joins TRBV7-8 to TRBJ2-7; 15 bases are shared with TRBD2. Germline CDR1 reads SGHVS; CDR2 reads FQNEAQ. V shed 5 bases, J shed 7 bases, and the junction held 12 bases outside the gene matches. This CDR3 region has 17 residues. The CDR3 DNA reads TGTGCCAGCAGCGGTTGGACTAGCGGGGGGGCTTTGAAAGAGCAGTACTTC. Its translation: CASSGWTSGGALKEQYF.

The chain joins TRBV29-1 to TRBJ2-1, with 8 bases that match TRBD1. Trimming took 7 bases from V and 5 from J; bases not matched to a gene: 7. Germline V lookup: CDR1 SQVTM, CDR2 ANQGSEA. The CDR3 has 13 amino acids. Written as DNA, the CDR3 is TGCAGCGATGGGACAGGAGGGCACAATGAGCAGTTCTTC. This gives the protein CSDGTGGHNEQFF.